What follows is one T cell receptor (beta chain) and its context. The CDR3 consists of 16 residues. Trimming stripped 2 bases from V and 0 bases from J, with 8 bases between. The germline gives CDR1 SEHNR, CDR2 FQNEAQ (reference sequence). This sample is drawn from a study of blood T cell repertoires in COVID-19. The method was immunoSEQ multiplex PCR; TCRdb's version includes in-frame clones alone and lacks a portion of them. The table records fewer than 250,000 clones, 70% to 90% of them present only once. Material: PBMCs or T cells enriched from blood (not recorded which). The clonotype was recovered from a man between 50 and 59 years old who had been exposed to COVID-19. The chain combines TRBV7-9 with TRBJ1-6; D is unresolved. CDR3 sequence reads: CASSLLPSSYNSPLHF. The CDR3 nucleotides read TGTGCCAGCAGCTTATTACCGAGCTCCTATAATTCACCCCTCCACTTT.